This entry concerns a single T cell receptor beta chain. What it binds is not known. The data belong to a study of T cell responses to AZD1222 COVID-19 vaccine. Study-level findings and limits: Seropositivity was recorded at baseline in only 6 or 7 AZD1222 recipients. Spike-specific TCR breadth and depth both grew after two AZD1222 doses. White British donors predominated, females outnumbered males, and clonal diversity was possibly underestimated. Within unmutated variant regions lay the reported targets of nearly half of spike-specific TCRs.

The method was immunoSEQ multiplex PCR; TCRdb's version includes in-frame clones alone and lacks a portion of them. Seen here are some 71,000 clones, 84% observed once, and the top ten hold about a tenth. The CDR3 runs 15 residues. Germline V CDR1 and CDR2: SEHNR, FQNEAQ (reference sequence). The V and J ends lost 6 bases and 5 bases, in that order; junction bases with no gene match: 5. The chain joins TRBV7-9 to TRBJ2-1; 12 bases match TRBD2. Here the sequenced sample was peripheral blood, taken on day 0 of AZD1222 vaccination. The clonotype originates from an adult in good health. This CDR3 reads CASSPTSGGNNEQFF. DNA of the CDR3: TGTGCCAGCAGTCCGACTAGCGGGGGCAACAATGAGCAGTTCTTC.